This T cell receptor (beta chain) stems from a study of blood T cell repertoires in COVID-19. Across the whole study: Acute and convalescent COVID-19 samples came from the United States, Italy and Spain. Nucleic acid was either cDNA or gDNA, and it came from T cells, B-cell-depleted T cells, or PBMCs.

The CDR3 consists of 15 residues. From germline, CDR1 is SGHTA and CDR2 FQGNSA. V lost 5 bases to trimming and J lost 0 bases, with 14 bases between them. Per the study methods: For nucleated cells, counts were estimated from reference gene primer amplification. The assay was immunoSEQ multiplex PCR, and TCRdb's table has in-frame clones only and misses some. V and J calls and clone size are given by that table; D and trimming were obtained from the DNA. The data hold around 34,000 clones, with 80% observed a single time. Sequenced: peripheral blood. J is TRBJ2-7 and V is TRBV7-2, with D possibly being TRBD2 (6 bases). This receptor was taken from a woman in her 70s with acute or convalescent COVID-19. The CDR3 sequence: CASSLAGGASYEQYF. CDR3 nucleotide sequence: TGTGCCAGCAGCCTCGCCGGAGGGGCCTCCTACGAGCAGTACTTC. The full variable domain, rest sourced from reference TRBV7-2 and TRBJ2-7, is GAGVSQSPSNKVTEKGKDVELRCDPISGHTALYWYRQSLGQGLEFLIYFQGNSAPDKSGLPSDRFSAERTGGSVSTLTIQRTQQEDSAVYLCASSLAGGASYEQYFGPGTRLTVT.